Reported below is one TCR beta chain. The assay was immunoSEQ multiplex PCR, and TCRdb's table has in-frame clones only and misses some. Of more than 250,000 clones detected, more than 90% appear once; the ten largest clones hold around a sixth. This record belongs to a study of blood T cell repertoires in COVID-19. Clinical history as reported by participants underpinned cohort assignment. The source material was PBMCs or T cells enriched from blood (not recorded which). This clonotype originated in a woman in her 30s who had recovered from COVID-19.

The chain's CDR3 is CASSPGLAAYEQYF. The CDR3 nucleotides are TGCGCCAGCAGCCCGGGACTAGCGGCCTACGAGCAGTACTTC. V is TRBV5-1 and J is TRBJ2-7, with 11 bases matching TRBD2. V was pared by 4 bases and J by 2 bases, with 2 bases of the junction left unmatched. The CDR3 is 14 residues long. Germline V gives CDR1 SGHRS, CDR2 YFSETQ.